Described below is a single T cell receptor beta chain sequence and its context. The CDR3 is 14 amino acids. Trimming shortened V by 4 bases and J by 6 bases, and 15 bases separated the two germline ends. In germline, CDR1 is SNHLY, CDR2 FYNNEI. The record originates from a study of shared clonotypes between healthy human individuals. Only Caucasian adults living in Nashville, Tennessee made up the donor group. Data came from immunoSEQ multiplex PCR; TCRdb stores just in-frame clones and leaves some out. The sample holds 2,500,000 or so clones, roughly 92% seen once. The gene calls are TRBV2 and TRBJ1-1; TRBD1 might be the D (6 bases). This TCR came from a man between 18 and 35 years old in good health. Some clones in this sample may be carry-over from other donors' samples. Sequenced input: naive CD4+ T cells from PBMCs. Subset described: CD45RA+ positively selected. CDR3 nucleotide sequence: TGTGCCAGCAGTGGTCTGGGGACATATTCTGAAGCTTTCTTT. As protein: CASSGLGTYSEAFF. The whole variable domain, remainder taken from reference TRBV2 and TRBJ1-1, is EPEVTQTPSHQVTQMGQEVILRCVPISNHLYFYWYRQILGQKVEFLVSFYNNEISEKSEIFDDQFSVERPDGSNFTLKIRSTKLEDSAMYFCASSGLGTYSEAFFGQGTRLTVV.